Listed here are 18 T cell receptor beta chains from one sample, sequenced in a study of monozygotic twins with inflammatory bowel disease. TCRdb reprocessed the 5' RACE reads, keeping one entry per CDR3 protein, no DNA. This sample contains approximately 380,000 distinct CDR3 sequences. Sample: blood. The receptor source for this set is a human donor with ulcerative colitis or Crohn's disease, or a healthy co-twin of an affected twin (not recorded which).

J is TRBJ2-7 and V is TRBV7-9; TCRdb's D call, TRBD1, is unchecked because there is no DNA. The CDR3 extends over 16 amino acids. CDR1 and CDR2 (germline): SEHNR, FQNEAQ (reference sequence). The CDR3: CASSLIGVKTGYEQYF.

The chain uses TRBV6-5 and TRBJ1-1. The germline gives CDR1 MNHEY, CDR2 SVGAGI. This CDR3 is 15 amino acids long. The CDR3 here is CASSYSWPTTDQAFF.

Here the CDR3 reads CASSKTSGGTFGNEQFF. The chain employs TRBV5-1 and TRBJ2-1; no DNA is available, so the TRBD2 call from TCRdb remains unchecked. The CDR3 has 17 amino acids. Germline CDR1 SGHRS, CDR2 YFSETQ.

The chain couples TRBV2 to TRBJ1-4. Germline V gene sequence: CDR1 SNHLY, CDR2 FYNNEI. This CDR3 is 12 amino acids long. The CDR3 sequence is CASNGFNEKLFF.

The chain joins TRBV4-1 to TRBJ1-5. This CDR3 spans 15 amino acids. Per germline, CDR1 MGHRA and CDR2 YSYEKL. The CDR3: CASSQYVLSNQPQHF.

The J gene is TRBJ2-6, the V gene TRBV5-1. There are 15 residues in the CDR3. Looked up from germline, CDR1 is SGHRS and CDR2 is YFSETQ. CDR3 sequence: CASEPLGSGANVLTF.

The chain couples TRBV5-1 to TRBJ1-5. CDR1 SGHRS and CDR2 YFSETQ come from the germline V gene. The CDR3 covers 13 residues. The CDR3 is CASSPDGNQPQHF.

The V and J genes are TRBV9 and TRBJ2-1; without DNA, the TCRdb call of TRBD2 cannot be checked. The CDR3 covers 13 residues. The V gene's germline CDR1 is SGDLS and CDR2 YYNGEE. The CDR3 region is CASSPSGSNEQFF.

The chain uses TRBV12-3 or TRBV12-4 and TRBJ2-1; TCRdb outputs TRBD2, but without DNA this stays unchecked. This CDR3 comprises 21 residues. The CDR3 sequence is CASSLTPGLAGGHGSYNEQFF.

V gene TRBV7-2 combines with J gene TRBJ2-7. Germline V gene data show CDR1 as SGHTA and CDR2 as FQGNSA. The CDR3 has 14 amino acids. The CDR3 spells CASSLGSASYEQYF.

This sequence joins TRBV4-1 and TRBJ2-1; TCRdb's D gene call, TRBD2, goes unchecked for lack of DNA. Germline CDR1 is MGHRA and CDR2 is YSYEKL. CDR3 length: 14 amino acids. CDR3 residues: CASSQPSGGNEQFF.

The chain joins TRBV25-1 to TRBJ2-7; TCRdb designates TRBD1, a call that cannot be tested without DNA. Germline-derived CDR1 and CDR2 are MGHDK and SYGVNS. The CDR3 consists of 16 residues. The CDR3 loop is CASSEPTGPRAYEQYF.

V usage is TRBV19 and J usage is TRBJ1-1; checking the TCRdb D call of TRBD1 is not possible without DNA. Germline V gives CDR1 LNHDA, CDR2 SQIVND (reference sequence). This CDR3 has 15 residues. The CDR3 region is CASSTQDRVNTEAFF.

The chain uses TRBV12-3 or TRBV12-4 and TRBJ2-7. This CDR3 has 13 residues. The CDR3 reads CASSPQDSYEQYF.

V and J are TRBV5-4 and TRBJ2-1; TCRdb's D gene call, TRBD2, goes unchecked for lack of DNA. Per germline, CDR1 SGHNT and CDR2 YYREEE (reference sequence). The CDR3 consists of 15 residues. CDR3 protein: CASSSRGRAQNEQFF.

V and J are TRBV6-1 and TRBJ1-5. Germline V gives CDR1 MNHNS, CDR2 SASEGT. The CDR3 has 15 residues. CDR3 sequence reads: CASSPSLNSNQPQHF.

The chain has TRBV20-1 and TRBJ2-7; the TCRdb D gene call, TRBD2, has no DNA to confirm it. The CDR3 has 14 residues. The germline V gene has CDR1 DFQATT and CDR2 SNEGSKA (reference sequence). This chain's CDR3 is CSARLAGVSYEQYF.

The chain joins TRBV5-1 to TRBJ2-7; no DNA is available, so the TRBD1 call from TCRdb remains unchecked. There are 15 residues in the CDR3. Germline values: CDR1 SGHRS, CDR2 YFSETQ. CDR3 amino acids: CASSLGGRESYEQYF.